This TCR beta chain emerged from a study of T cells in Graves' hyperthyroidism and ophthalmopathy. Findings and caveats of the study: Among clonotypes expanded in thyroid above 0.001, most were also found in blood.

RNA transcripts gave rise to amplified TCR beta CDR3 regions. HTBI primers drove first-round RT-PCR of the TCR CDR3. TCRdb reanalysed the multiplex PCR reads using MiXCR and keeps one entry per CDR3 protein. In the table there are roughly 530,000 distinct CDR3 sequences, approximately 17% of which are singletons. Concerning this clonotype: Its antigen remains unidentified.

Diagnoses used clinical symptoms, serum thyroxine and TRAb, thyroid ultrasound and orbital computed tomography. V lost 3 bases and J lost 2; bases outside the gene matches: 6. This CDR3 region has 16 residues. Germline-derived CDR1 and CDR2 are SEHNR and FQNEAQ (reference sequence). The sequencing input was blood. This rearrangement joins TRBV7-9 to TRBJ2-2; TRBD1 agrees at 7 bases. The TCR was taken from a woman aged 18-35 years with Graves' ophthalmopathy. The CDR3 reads CASSFSRDRNTGELFF. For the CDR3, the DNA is TGTGCCAGCAGCTTCAGTAGGGACAGAAACACCGGGGAGCTGTTTTTT.